This TCR beta chain stems from a study of tumor and adjacent non-tumor tissue in lung cancer. Study in general: The cohort had about a dozen adenocarcinoma, a couple of squamous cell and 1 small cell patients. Aged about 31 to 80 years, patients included approximately 11 men and a few women with stage I to III disease.

A modified ARM-PCR protocol with three rounds of nested PCR amplified TCRbeta. TCRdb analysed the multiplex PCR reads with MiXCR anew, one entry per CDR3 protein. Of about 60,000 distinct CDR3 sequences in the sample, about 61% were seen once. The template was RNA from unsorted bulk tissue. More than 3 cm separated this lung sample from the edge of the tumor. Broader study findings: Significantly higher TCR diversity was found in tumor than normal lung. Patients with more diverse tumor TCRs had worse survival.

Comment on this clonotype: As yet, its antigen is unknown.

Germline V lookup: CDR1 MNHNY, CDR2 SVGAGI (reference sequence). The CDR3 has 12 amino acids. The chain uses TRBV6-6 and TRBJ2-7; D may be TRBD1 (6 bases). The TCR comes from a man between 70 and 80 years old with non-small cell lung cancer. Material: distant non-tumor lung tissue. The CDR3 coding sequence is TGTGTCAGTAGTTACAGGGTGGACGAGCAGTACTTC. Protein product: CVSSYRVDEQYF.